The rows below give T cell receptor beta chains drawn from one sample of a study of blood T cell repertoires in COVID-19. Repertoires were generated with immunoSEQ multiplex PCR, while TCRdb's copy carries only in-frame clones and drops some. The profile covers about 240,000 clones, with more than 75% appearing a single time and roughly an eighth taken by the ten largest. The source material was peripheral blood. These receptors were obtained from a woman aged 55-75 years with active or convalescent COVID-19. Both conserved end residues are part of each CDR3. Fields, in order: J gene, clone size, V gene, D gene, CDR3 protein, CDR3 DNA. A D gene is named only where the DNA matches it firmly. Clone size, where shown, is once, few, many, or a class for clones that have expanded.

>TRBJ2-2|NA|TRBV4-3|TRBD1
CASSQVSSGGYTGELFF
TGCGCCAGCAGCCAAGTTTCTTCAGGGGGCTACACCGGGGAGCTGTTTTTT
>TRBJ2-7|NA|TRBV5-6|TRBD1
CASSFGTGGVEQYF
TGTGCCAGCAGCTTCGGGACAGGGGGCGTGGAGCAGTACTTC
>TRBJ2-2|NA|TRBV11-2|NA
CASSLGLGATGELFF
TGTGCCAGCAGCTTAGGACTAGGGGCTACCGGGGAGCTGTTTTTT
>TRBJ2-7|NA|TRBV19|TRBD1
CASRTGTGGHEQYF
TGTGCCAGTAGAACCGGGACAGGGGGCCACGAGCAGTACTTC
>TRBJ1-2|NA|TRBV5-6|TRBD1
CASRGTGGAYGYTF
TGTGCCAGCAGGGGAACAGGGGGTGCCTATGGCTACACCTTC
>TRBJ1-2|NA|TRBV19|NA
CASSIGGSGYGYTF
TGTGCCAGTAGTATCGGAGGGTCAGGCTATGGCTACACCTTC
>TRBJ2-1|once|TRBV9|NA
CASSVLGDNEQFF
TGTGCCAGCAGCGTATTAGGGGACAATGAGCAGTTCTTC
>TRBJ1-1|NA|TRBV6-2/TRBV6-3|NA
CASSYGAMNTEAFF
TGTGCCAGCAGTTATGGGGCCATGAACACTGAAGCTTTCTTT
>TRBJ2-1|few|TRBV7-6|NA
CASSLADSYNEQFF
TGTGCCAGCAGCTTAGCAGACAGCTACAATGAGCAGTTCTTC
>TRBJ1-1|NA|TRBV18|TRBD1
CASSPQEHRGTEAFF
TGTGCCAGCTCACCACAAGAGCACAGGGGGACTGAAGCTTTCTTT
>TRBJ1-1|few|TRBV23-1|NA
CASSQCAGNTEAFF
TGCGCCAGCAGTCAATGTGCGGGGAACACTGAAGCTTTCTTT
>TRBJ2-7|few|TRBV7-2|NA
CASSPTGNEQYF
TGTGCCAGCAGCCCCACAGGGAACGAGCAGTACTTC
>TRBJ1-1|NA|TRBV7-8|NA
CASSLTETTEAFF
TGTGCCAGCAGCTTAACAGAGACTACCGAAGCTTTCTTT
>TRBJ1-1|NA|TRBV19|NA
CASSPLGGRAEAFF
TGTGCCAGTAGTCCCCTGGGAGGGCGCGCTGAAGCTTTCTTT
>TRBJ2-5|NA|TRBV7-3|NA
CASSPDPAETQYF
TGTGCCAGCAGCCCCGACCCAGCGGAGACCCAGTACTTC
>TRBJ1-6|NA|TRBV6-6|NA
CASSRAGGQTYNSPLHF
TGTGCCAGCAGCCGAGCCGGGGGGCAGACCTATAATTCACCCCTCCACTTT
>TRBJ1-2|NA|TRBV12-3/TRBV12-4|NA
CASSQGPAGGYTF
TGTGCCAGCAGTCAGGGACCGGCGGGGGGCTACACCTTC
>TRBJ2-7|NA|TRBV20-1|NA
CSASDGGTYEQYF
TGCAGTGCTAGTGACGGGGGTACCTACGAGCAGTACTTC
>TRBJ2-6|NA|TRBV18|NA
CASSPGASNVLTF
TGTGCCAGCTCACCGGGGGCGTCCAACGTCCTGACTTTC